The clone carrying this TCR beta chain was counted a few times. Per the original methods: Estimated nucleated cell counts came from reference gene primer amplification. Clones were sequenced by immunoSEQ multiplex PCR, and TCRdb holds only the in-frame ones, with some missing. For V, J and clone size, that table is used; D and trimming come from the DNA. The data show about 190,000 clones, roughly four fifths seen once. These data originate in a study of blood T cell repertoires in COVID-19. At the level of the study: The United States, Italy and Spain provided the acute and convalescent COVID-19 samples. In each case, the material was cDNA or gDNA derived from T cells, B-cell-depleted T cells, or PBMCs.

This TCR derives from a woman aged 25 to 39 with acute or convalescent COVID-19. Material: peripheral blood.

The CDR3 protein is CASSSAGGREKLFF. Written as DNA, the CDR3 is TGTGCCAGCAGTTCCGCAGGGGGCAGGGAAAAACTGTTTTTT. The gene calls are TRBV6-5 and TRBJ1-4, with 8 nucleotides matching TRBD1. Germline CDR1 MNHEY, CDR2 SVGAGI. The CDR3 contains 14 residues. J lost 8 bases, V lost 4 bases, and 6 bases had no gene match.